The source of this T cell receptor (beta chain) is a study of shared clonotypes between healthy human individuals (dated by TCRdb to the early 2020s). As for the study more broadly: The cohort comprised two women and a few men aged 18 to 49 years. For each donor, CD4 naive and CD4 memory were each run on three plates, CD8 naive on two plates, and CD8 memory on one plate. Blood TCR repertoires of five healthy adults were deeply sequenced to estimate repertoire size and the extent of clonotype sharing between individuals. Libraries were prepared and TCR repertoires were sequenced by different laboratories using diverse techniques, in order to increase sequencing depth and limit assay-specific biases. Each donor's leukapheresis produced roughly between roughly 0.85 and 9.5 billion PBMCs.

Comments on this clone: Its antigen is still unknown. The input lacks base qualities; no much larger clone sits a single base away.

The investigation overall reported the following: Sampling was restricted to blood, and TCR repertoires in tissues likely differ from the TCR repertoires found in blood. About 5% of naive CD4, approximately 3.7% of naive CD8, approximately 2.2% of memory CD4, and about 0.4% of memory CD8 clonotypes were shared across several donors. The small number of donors limited the genetic and exposure-history diversity represented. Higher generation probabilities were observed for clonotypes shared by all four sorted-subset donors than for non-shared clonotypes. Pairwise subsampling led to the expectation that sequencing depth would affect the degree of clonotype sharing among donors. Rarefaction of sorted-subset datasets indicated incomplete sequencing despite the large sequencing depth. Estimated clonotype richness was generally larger for naive than for memory subsets.

The CDR3 starts with the cysteine, ends with the phenylalanine, and has 17 residues. The CDR3 DNA has 51 bases and is translated from base 1. The germline V gene encodes CDR1 SGHRS and CDR2 YFSETQ. At the junction V is shortened by 3 bases and J by 4 bases; bases outside the gene matches: 13. Healthy HIV-negative adults with no recently reported acute infections or vaccinations were included as donors. Every donor was a Caucasian adult living in Nashville, Tennessee, USA. Magnetic negative selection was used to enrich CD4+ T cells, after which naive cells were positively selected on CD45RA and the negative fraction became the memory subset. After blood collection by leukapheresis, PBMCs were isolated using Ficoll-Histopaque density gradient centrifugation and then cryopreserved in the vapor phase of liquid nitrogen. Analytical flow cytometry was used to check the purity and quantity of every magnetically sorted T cell population. Each sorted fraction had its genomic DNA isolated and then quantified by UV absorbance on a Nanodrop 2000c.

TCR CDR3 regions were amplified from genomic DNA by multiplex PCR using the deep immunoSEQ assay. For each cell subset, the extracted genomic DNA was distributed evenly across all wells of several immunoSEQ 96-well plates, and each plate served as one replicate. For sorted subsets, each replicate PCR was loaded with 200 ng genomic DNA, equivalent to about 30,000 T cell genomes. The purified libraries were quantified using a Qubit 3.0 fluorometer, sized with a Bioanalyzer 2100, and then quantified again using the KAPA Library Quantification kit. Every immunoSEQ 96-well plate was sequenced on a separate single-read 150-cycle Illumina NextSeq 550 flow cell. Concerning the study's data processing: The immunoSEQ output contained only junctional sequences without quality scores, so filtering could not match that applied to full-length reads. To assign V/J genes and CDR3, sequences were annotated against IMGT germline references using PyIR, a Python wrapper for IgBLAST v1.9. Reads were filtered out if the reads had weak V/J assignments (E-value above 1e-6), no CDR3, stop codons, out-of-frame junctions, or ambiguous translated residues. V3J clonotypes were defined as sequences sharing the same inferred V gene, J gene, and CDR3 amino acid sequence. Percentage overlap between repertoires was computed as shared unique clonotypes divided by the size of the smaller repertoire. RTK rarefaction, the Chao1 estimator, and Recon v2.1 estimates of unobserved clonotypes were used to assess repertoire richness. Generation probabilities for all TCRbeta clonotypes obtained by the gDNA method from a handful of donors were computed using OLGA. The immuneACCESS repertoire file appears here via TCRdb, limited to in-frame rearrangements. These files lack a portion of the clones; in checked studies, under half of the deficit traces to unresolved V genes, and the cause of the others is not known. The V and J calls and clone size come from that table; D and trimming were worked out from the DNA. The sample data list about 2 million clones, and about 95% of these were observed just once. About 0.13% of the sample goes to the ten largest clones.

This TCR derives from a man between 18 and 35 years old in good health. Rearrangement joined TRBV5-1 to TRBJ2-5, and TRBD2 matches 9 of the central bases. Sequenced sample: naive CD4+ T cells sorted from blood. Per the publication, the cell subset or site label means: CD45RA+ positively selected. The CDR3 loop reads CASSSLGAGGTRETQYF. The sequence in DNA is TGCGCCAGCAGCTCCCTAGGAGCGGGAGGAACGCGAGAGACCCAGTACTTC.